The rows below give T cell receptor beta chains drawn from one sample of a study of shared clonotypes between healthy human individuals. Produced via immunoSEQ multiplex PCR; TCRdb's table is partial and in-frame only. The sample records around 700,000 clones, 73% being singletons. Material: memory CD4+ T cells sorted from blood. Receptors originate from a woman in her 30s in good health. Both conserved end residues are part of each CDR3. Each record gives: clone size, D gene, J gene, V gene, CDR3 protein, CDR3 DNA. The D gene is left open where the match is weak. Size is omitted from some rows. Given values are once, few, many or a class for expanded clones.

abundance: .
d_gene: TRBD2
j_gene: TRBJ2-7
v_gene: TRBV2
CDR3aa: CASQKSGSGYEQYF
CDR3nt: TGTGCCAGCCAGAAAAGCGGGAGCGGGTACGAGCAGTACTTC

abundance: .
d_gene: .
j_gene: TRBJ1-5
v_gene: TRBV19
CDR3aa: CASSRRAEVNQPQHF
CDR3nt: TGTGCCAGTAGTAGGAGGGCAGAGGTCAATCAGCCCCAGCATTTT

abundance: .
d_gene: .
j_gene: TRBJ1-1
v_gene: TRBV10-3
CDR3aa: CAISGKGNTEAFF
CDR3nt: TGTGCCATCAGTGGTAAGGGGAACACTGAAGCTTTCTTT

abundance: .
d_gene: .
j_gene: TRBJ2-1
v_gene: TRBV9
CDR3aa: CASSVGGIEQFF
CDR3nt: TGTGCCAGCAGCGTAGGAGGAATTGAGCAGTTCTTC

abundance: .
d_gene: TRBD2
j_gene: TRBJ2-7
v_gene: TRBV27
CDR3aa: CASSPSGSPYEQYF
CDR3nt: TGTGCCAGCAGTCCGAGCGGGAGCCCCTACGAGCAGTACTTC

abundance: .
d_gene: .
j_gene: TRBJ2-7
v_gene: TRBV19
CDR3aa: CASSGVGYEQYF
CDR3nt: TGTGCCAGTAGTGGGGTCGGGTACGAGCAGTACTTC

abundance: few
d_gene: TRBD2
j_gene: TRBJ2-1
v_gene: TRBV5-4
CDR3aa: CASSSITSGRGNEQFF
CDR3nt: TGTGCCAGCAGCTCCATAACTAGCGGGAGAGGCAATGAGCAGTTCTTC

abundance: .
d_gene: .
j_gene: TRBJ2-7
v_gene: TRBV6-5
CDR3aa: CASLAANYEQYF
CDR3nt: TGTGCCAGCTTAGCGGCGAACTACGAGCAGTACTTC

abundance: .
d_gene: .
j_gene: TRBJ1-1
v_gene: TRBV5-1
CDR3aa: CASSHGSTMNTEAFF
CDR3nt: TGCGCCAGCAGCCACGGTAGCACTATGAACACTGAAGCTTTCTTT

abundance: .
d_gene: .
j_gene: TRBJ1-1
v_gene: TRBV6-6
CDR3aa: CASSYDGDNTEAFF
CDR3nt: TGTGCCAGCAGTTACGACGGGGATAACACTGAAGCTTTCTTT

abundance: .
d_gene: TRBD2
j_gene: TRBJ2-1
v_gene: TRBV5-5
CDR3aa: CASSLSGTSVNEQFF
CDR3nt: TGTGCCAGCAGCTTGTCGGGGACTAGTGTAAATGAGCAGTTCTTC

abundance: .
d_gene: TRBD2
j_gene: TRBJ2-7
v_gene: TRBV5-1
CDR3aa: CASSPVAGGEQYF
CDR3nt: TGCGCCAGCAGCCCGGTAGCGGGAGGGGAGCAGTACTTC

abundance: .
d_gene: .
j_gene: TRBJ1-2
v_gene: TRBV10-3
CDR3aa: CVISQESGYGYTF
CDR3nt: TGTGTCATCAGTCAGGAGTCGGGGTATGGCTACACCTTC

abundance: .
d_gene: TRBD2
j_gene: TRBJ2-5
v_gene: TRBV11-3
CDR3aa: CASSLDFPGLAEEETQYF
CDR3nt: TGTGCCAGCAGCTTAGATTTCCCGGGACTAGCGGAAGAAGAGACCCAGTACTTC

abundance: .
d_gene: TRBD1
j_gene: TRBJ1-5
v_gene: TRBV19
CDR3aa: CASSSRDRGRNQPQHF
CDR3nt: TGTGCCAGTAGTTCAAGGGACAGGGGGCGAAATCAGCCCCAGCATTTT

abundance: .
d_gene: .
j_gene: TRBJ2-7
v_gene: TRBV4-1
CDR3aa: CASSQDRSSYEQYF
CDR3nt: TGCGCCAGCAGCCAAGATAGGAGTTCCTACGAGCAGTACTTC

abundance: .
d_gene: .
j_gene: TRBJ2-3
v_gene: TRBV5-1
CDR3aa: CASSLEIKLGDTQYF
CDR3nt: TGCGCCAGCAGCTTGGAGATAAAGTTAGGCGATACGCAGTATTTT

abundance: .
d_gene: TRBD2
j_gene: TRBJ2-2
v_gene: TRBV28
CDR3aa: CASKTGGVDTGELFF
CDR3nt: TGTGCCAGCAAGACGGGAGGGGTGGACACCGGGGAGCTGTTTTTT

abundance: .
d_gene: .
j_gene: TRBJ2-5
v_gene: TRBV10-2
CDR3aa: CASRDSGETQYF
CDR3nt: TGCGCCAGCAGGGACAGTGGAGAGACCCAGTACTTC

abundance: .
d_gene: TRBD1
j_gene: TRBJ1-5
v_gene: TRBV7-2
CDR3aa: CASSTQGAGQPQHF
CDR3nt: TGTGCCAGCAGCACTCAGGGGGCGGGCCAGCCCCAGCATTTT

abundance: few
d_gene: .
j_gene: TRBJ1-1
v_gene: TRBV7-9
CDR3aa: CASSVGGTEAFF
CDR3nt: TGTGCCAGCAGCGTAGGGGGCACTGAAGCTTTCTTT

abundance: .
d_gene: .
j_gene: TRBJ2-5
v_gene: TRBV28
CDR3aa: CASSSGSRLRETQYF
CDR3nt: TGTGCCAGCAGTTCCGGATCACGCTTGAGAGAGACCCAGTACTTC

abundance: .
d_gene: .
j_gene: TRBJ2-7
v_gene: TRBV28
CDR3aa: CASGNGGRTYEQYF
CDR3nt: TGTGCCAGCGGCAACGGCGGCCGGACCTACGAGCAGTACTTC

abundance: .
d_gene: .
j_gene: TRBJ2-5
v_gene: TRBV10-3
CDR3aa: CAISDRQMEAETQYF
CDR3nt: TGTGCCATCAGTGATAGGCAGATGGAGGCAGAGACCCAGTACTTC

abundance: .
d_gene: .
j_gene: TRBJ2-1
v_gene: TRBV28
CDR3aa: CASTNGGFNNEQFF
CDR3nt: TGTGCCAGCACTAACGGCGGGTTCAACAATGAGCAGTTCTTC